This T cell receptor beta chain was observed in a study of cytomegalovirus exposure and HLA in healthy donors. With regard to this clone: Its cognate antigen is unknown.

It was with 60 Vbeta and 13 Jbeta primers that the PCR ran. TCRdb's copy holds only in-frame clones and misses some; the assay was immunoSEQ multiplex PCR. The sample contains approximately 74,000 clones, about 64% of which appear only once. Findings and limits, study-wide: Sequencing likely caused a cluster of highly shared sequence variants.

Germline loops: CDR1 MGHRA, CDR2 YSYEKL. Trimming took off 2 bases at V and 7 bases at J, with 8 bases between the two ends. The CDR3 is 13 residues long. The TCR sequence derives from a man younger than 40 in good health and CMV-seropositive. The chain uses TRBV4-1 and TRBJ2-2, with D perhaps TRBD2 (6 bases). The sequencing sample was made of PBMCs. CDR3 amino acids: CASSQFGGGELFF. CDR3 sequence (DNA): TGCGCCAGCAGCCAATTCGGGGGCGGGGAGCTGTTTTTT.